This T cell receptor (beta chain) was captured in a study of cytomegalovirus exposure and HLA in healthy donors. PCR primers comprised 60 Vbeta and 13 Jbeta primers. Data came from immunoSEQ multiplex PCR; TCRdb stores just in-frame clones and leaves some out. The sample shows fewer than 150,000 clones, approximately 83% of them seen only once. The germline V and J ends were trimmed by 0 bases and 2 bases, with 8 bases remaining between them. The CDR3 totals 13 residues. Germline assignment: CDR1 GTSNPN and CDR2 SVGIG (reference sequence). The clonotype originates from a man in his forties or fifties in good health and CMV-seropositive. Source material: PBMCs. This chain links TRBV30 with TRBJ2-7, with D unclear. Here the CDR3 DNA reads TGTGCCTGGAGTGTAAGAACAGCCTACGAGCAGTACTTC. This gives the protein CAWSVRTAYEQYF.